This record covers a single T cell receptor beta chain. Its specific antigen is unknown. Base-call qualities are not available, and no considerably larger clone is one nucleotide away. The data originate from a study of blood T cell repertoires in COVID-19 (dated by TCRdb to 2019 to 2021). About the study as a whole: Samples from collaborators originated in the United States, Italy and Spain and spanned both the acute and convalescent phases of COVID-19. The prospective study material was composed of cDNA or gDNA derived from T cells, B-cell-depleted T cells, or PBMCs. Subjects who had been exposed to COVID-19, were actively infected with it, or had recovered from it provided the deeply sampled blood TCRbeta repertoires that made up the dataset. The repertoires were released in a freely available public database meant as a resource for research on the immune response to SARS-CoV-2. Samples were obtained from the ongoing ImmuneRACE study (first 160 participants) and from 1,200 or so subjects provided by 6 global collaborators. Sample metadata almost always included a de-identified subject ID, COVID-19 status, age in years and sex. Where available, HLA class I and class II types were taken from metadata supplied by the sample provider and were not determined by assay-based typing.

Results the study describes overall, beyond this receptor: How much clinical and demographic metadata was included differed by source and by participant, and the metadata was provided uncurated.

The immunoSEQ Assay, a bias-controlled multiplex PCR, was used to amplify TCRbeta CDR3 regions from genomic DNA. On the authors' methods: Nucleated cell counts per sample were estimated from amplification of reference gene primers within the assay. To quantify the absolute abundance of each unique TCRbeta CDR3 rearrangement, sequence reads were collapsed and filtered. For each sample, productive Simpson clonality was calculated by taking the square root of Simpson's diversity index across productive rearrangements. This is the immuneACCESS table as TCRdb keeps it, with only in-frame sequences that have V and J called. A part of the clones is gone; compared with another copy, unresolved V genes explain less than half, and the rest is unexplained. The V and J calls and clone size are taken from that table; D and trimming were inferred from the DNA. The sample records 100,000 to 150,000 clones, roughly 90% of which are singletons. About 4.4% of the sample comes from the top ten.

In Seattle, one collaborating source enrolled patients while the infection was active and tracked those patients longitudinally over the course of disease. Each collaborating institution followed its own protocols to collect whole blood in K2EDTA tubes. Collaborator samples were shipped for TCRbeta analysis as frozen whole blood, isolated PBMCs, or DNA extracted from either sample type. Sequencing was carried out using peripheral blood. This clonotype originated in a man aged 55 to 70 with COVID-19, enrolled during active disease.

The base sequence is TGTGCCAGCAGCACACAAACAGGGGCCTTCCAAGAGACCCAGTACTTC. Translated, it gives CASSTQTGAFQETQYF. Recombination joined TRBV11-2 with TRBJ2-5; TRBD1 fits 7 bases in the junction. Its CDR3 holds 16 amino acids, cysteine through phenylalanine. Only CDR3 DNA remains: 48 bases, in frame from the first base. In the germline V gene, CDR1 corresponds to SGHAT and CDR2 to FQNNGV. Trimming leaves V shorter by 5 bases and J shorter by 1 base, with the junction holding 10 bases beyond the gene matches.